Listed below are T cell receptor beta chains from one sample, sequenced in a study of shared clonotypes between healthy human individuals. The method was immunoSEQ multiplex PCR; TCRdb's version includes in-frame clones alone and lacks a portion of them. The sample includes roughly 570,000 clones, nearly 98% of them seen just once. The specimen was naive CD8+ T cells sorted from blood. The receptors come from a man younger than 45 in good health. CDR3s include the opening cysteine and the closing phenylalanine or tryptophan. Fields, in order: D gene, V gene, J gene, CDR3 DNA, CDR3 protein. A D gene is named only where the DNA matches it firmly.

TRBD1	TRBV2	TRBJ2-7	TGTGCCAGCAGAATTGGGACAGGGGACCTCTACGAGCAGTACTTC	CASRIGTGDLYEQYF
TRBD1	TRBV19	TRBJ2-7	TGTGCCAGTAGCTCATCGACAGGGGAAGGCTACGAGCAGTACTTC	CASSSSTGEGYEQYF
-	TRBV10-3	TRBJ2-7	TGTGCCATCAGTGAGAAGGGGGGACCCCCCTACGAGCAGTACTTC	CAISEKGGPPYEQYF
-	TRBV21-1	TRBJ2-2	TGTGCCAGCAGTGACGCCGGGGAGCTGTTTTTT	CASSDAGELFF
-	TRBV29-1	TRBJ2-2	TGCAGCGTTGACAAAGGCCCCCGGGGGGAGCTGTTTTTT	CSVDKGPRGELFF
-	TRBV9	TRBJ1-1	TGTGCCAGCAGCCCCAAAGAGAACACTGAAGCTTTCTTT	CASSPKENTEAFF
TRBD2	TRBV9	TRBJ2-1	TGTGCCAGCAGCGTAGAAGGGACTAGCGGTTACAATGAGCAGTTCTTC	CASSVEGTSGYNEQFF
-	TRBV28	TRBJ2-1	TGTGCCAGCAGCCTGTCCCCAGCAGTTAGCTACAATGAGCAGTTCTTC	CASSLSPAVSYNEQFF
-	TRBV27	TRBJ2-5	TGTGCCAGCAGTTTATCGGGGGAGACCCAGTACTTC	CASSLSGETQYF
TRBD2	TRBV15	TRBJ2-5	TGTGCCACCAGCAGAGATCCAGCGGGAGGGCGGCAAGAGACCCAGTACTTC	CATSRDPAGGRQETQYF
TRBD1	TRBV7-9	TRBJ2-6	TGTGCCAGCATCGAAGGGGACAGGGGGCCCGGGGCCAACGTCCTGACTTTC	CASIEGDRGPGANVLTF
TRBD2	TRBV7-2	TRBJ2-1	TGTGCCAGCAGCTTAGGGGGTGGGGCTAGCGGAGCCCCCTACAATGAGCAGTTCTTC	CASSLGGGASGAPYNEQFF
TRBD2	TRBV5-5	TRBJ2-2	TGTGCCAGCAGTATGATTAGCGGGAGTTGGGCCGGGGAGCTGTTTTTT	CASSMISGSWAGELFF
TRBD2	TRBV13	TRBJ2-1	TGTGCCAGCAGCTCTACCGAAGGACTAGCGGGAGGTGGTGAGCAGTTCTTC	CASSSTEGLAGGGEQFF
TRBD1	TRBV5-1	TRBJ2-7	TGCGCCAGCAGTCGTGTCCCCCAAGGGACAGGGAACTACGAGCAGTACTTC	CASSRVPQGTGNYEQYF